This TCR beta chain was sequenced in a study of human T cells and chemical hapten exposure (dated by TCRdb to the early 2020s). Study-level background: For sensitization, 2% DPC in acetone was applied to a roughly 2 cm by roughly 2 cm area of upper inner arm skin. Throughout the study period of around 25 weeks, patients also received therapeutic DPC doses to the scalp every week. Patch testing was done on the upper back using Finn chambers containing 0.01% DPC, and results were scored after 6 days according to International Contact Dermatitis Research Group standards. Most of the patients in the cohort were female, and the cohort covered alopecia areata with under or over 50% scalp involvement, alopecia totalis and alopecia universalis. Libraries were pooled for sequencing, and variation in per-sample TCR yields was attributed mainly to small differences in library volumes within the pool. In alopecia patients, the study followed how the peripheral blood TCR repertoire changed in vivo over primary and secondary sensitization to diphenylcyclopropenone (DPC), a hapten. Patient blood was sampled pre-sensitization (week 0) and at 2, 6 and about 24 weeks after DPC sensitization. Some 29 alopecia patients gave blood for TCR sequencing at one to four time points (pre-sensitization, 2, 6 and 24 weeks).

The library was generated by RACE. Reads for this sample came from a NextSeq 500. During library preparation, unique molecular identifiers were attached to individual cDNA molecules so that TCRs could be counted in a quantitative, reproducible way. Each blood RNA sample was used to sequence both TCR alpha and TCR beta chains. In the original analysis: The median number of TCRs per sample was roughly 94,000, ranging from roughly 20,000 to 690,600. The Decombinator software suite was used to annotate V, J and CDR3 in the TCR reads. Every sample was subsampled to the same number of TCRs (28,000) for the PS versus PT1 abundance plots. TCRs were defined as expanded if absent before sensitization and observed at least eight times at the 2-week time point. TCRdb's own reprocessing of the public reads used fastp at Q25 and MiXCR and kept productive beta chains. Each CDR3 protein appears once, grouped with its most common genes and DNA. TCRdb's processing, not the study's, gives the V and J calls here. The sample has 65,000 to 95,000 distinct CDR3 sequences on record, around 11% of them singletons. The ten largest clones take up 3.5% of the sample.

General findings and caveats noted by the study authors: Because every patient had alopecia, a presumed autoimmune disease, the patients' immune response might differ from that of healthy individuals. Expanded TCRs formed significantly more large CDR3 similarity clusters than pre-sensitization or healthy control sets, consistent with antigen-driven responses. Repeated subsampling changed both the strength of the expansion versus patch-test correlation and the threshold at which that correlation became significant. The number of TCRs above 1 in 1000 frequency did not change with DPC sensitization; there was no evidence of global repertoire structure alterations. Patch test score was positively correlated with the number of PT1 expanded TCRs, with significance at thresholds 8, 16 and 32 but not at 4.

The time point tag for this specimen amounts to: patch test 1, 2 weeks after DPC sensitization. The treatment or condition label on this specimen signifies: therapeutic diphenylcyclopropenone sensitization with weekly scalp DPC. Blood at each patch-test visit was drawn before the patch test was applied. Patients were considered eligible if aged 18 to 70, diagnosed with alopecia and deemed suitable for DPC therapy, and patients were excluded if pregnant. Total RNA was extracted from unfractionated whole blood that had been collected in Tempus Blood RNA tubes. This clonotype was recorded at least ten times. Its antigen has not been determined. It has no much larger one-base neighbor in the sample; base qualities were not kept. Trimming costs V 2 bases and J 1 base, and their ends lie 5 bases apart. CDR3 length: 13 amino acids, cysteine to phenylalanine. The retained sequence is limited to the CDR3, 39 bases, with the frame set at the first base. For CDR1 and CDR2, the germline V gene (reference sequence) lists LGHDT and YNNKEL.

The material was whole blood, obtained in connection with sensitization to the hapten diphenylcyclopropenone (DPC). The source is a woman aged 60-75 years with alopecia areata. Some clones in this sample may be carry-over from other donors' samples. This receptor chain uses TRBV3-1 and TRBJ1-1, with the D gene too uncertain to name. The CDR3: CASSQSSNTEAFF. The nucleotide sequence reads as follows: TGTGCCAGCAGCCAATCCTCGAACACTGAAGCTTTCTTT.